The present TCR beta chain was sequenced within a study of regulatory T cells in long-lasting Graves disease. General study findings and limits: TRBV28, TRBJ1-2 and TRBJ2-5 emerged as the favored segments in persistent disease.

V was clipped by 2 bases and J by 3 bases, with 5 bases between them. The CDR3 extends over 13 amino acids. In germline, CDR1 is KGHSH, CDR2 LQKENI. With iRepertoire HTBI primers and Arm-PCR of CDR3 regions, TCR beta libraries were built. TCRdb independently ran MiXCR on the multiplex PCR reads; one entry per CDR3 protein. The table has more than 400,000 distinct CDR3 sequences, roughly 15% seen once. Time point of the sample: newly diagnosed GD, antithyroid drugs for less than 3 months. Extracted RNA from PBMCs served as the source of the TCR library. In this sample, this clonotype turned up many times. Its target is unknown. In addition, the sample was reused for a study of T cells in Graves' hyperthyroidism and ophthalmopathy. That report adds: Patients counted as stable if ophthalmopathy did not develop within 18 months. An initial round of RT-PCR targeting the TCR CDR3 relied on the HTBI primer set.

This chain links TRBV18 with TRBJ2-1; D ambiguous. This clonotype was obtained from a woman aged 25-40 years with Graves disease. This specimen consisted of peripheral blood mononuclear cells (PBMCs), obtained at new diagnosis, from a patient treated with antithyroid drugs. Here the CDR3 DNA reads TGTGCCAGCTCACCAAACAGCTACAATGAGCAGTTCTTC. Amino acid sequence: CASSPNSYNEQFF.